This TCR beta chain was profiled in a study (dated by TCRdb to the mid-2010s). A note on the overall study: The study set out to test whether tumor-infiltrating Tregs in breast cancer get recruited from blood Tregs or are instead converted in situ from other CD4+ T cell subsets. The research as a whole found: The validation in the larger cohort was limited to a single TCR beta V-J rearrangement instead of whole repertoires. The greatest overlap of tumor-infiltrating Treg TCR alpha and beta sequences was with tumor naive CD4+ T cells, followed next by blood naive CD4+ T cells. Tumor memory CD4+ T cell TCR gene usage was found to cluster with blood and lymph node memory CD4+ cells and with lymph node naive CD4+ cells.

Full-length TCR variable regions were amplified by 5' RACE PCR with constant-region reverse primers, and semi-nested PCR with Nested Universal Primer A was subsequently performed. Using the ReliaPrep RNA Cell Miniprep System, total RNA was extracted, and the SMARTer RACE 5'/3' Kit was then used to reverse transcribe the RNA into 5'RACE-ready cDNA. Full-length TCR alpha and beta libraries were barcoded with multiplex adaptors and sequenced on an Illumina MiSeq. The authors processed their data as follows. Sequencing data were pooled across the five patients for each of nine subset-tissue groups and compared by unsupervised clustering of TCR gene usage. Repertoire similarity was calculated with the Morisita-Horn index, weighting shared sequences by their contribution to each repertoire. In TCRdb, the public reads were trimmed at Q25 with fastp and aligned with MiXCR, with productive beta chains retained. All rows with the same CDR3 protein become a single entry with the most common DNA and genes. None of the V and J calls come from the authors' own analysis; TCRdb made them. Recorded for this sample are about 5,800 distinct CDR3 sequences; 31% of them occurred a single time. Of the sample, around 6.7% falls within the top ten clones.

CD4+CD45RO+CD25- cells were isolated as memory CD4+ T cells. Tregs, naive and memory CD4+ T cells from tumor, blood and ipsilateral draining lymph nodes of a few breast cancer patients underwent full-length TCR alpha and beta sequencing. Tumor tissue and lymph nodes obtained from ipsilateral axillary dissection were perfused with PBS, minced and then digested with collagenase I and hyaluronidase. Ficoll density gradient centrifugation was used to isolate mononuclear cells from either lymph nodes or under 65 ml of peripheral blood. FACS confirmed that the sorted cell populations were more than 90% pure. V is cut by 5 bases and J by 7 bases, and the space between the germline ends is 19 bases. CDR1 and CDR2 are read off the germline V gene as SGHDT and YYEEEE. From its cysteine to its phenylalanine, the CDR3 spans 15 amino acids. Solely the CDR3 DNA is kept, with 45 bases framed from the first base.

This clonotype is regarded as medium-sized (0.01 to 0.1%). Its antigen target is currently unknown. Base qualities are not recorded, but no much larger clone differs from it by a single base. The sequence was collected from a female donor with breast cancer. The source material was memory CD4+ T cells sorted from a lymph node. Interpreted using the paper, the cell subset or site label stands for: memory CD4+ T cells, CD4+CD45RO+CD25-. The sequence is built from TRBV5-6 and TRBJ1-5; the D gene cannot be named for sure. This receptor has the CDR3 CASSKGILTGQPQHF. Read as DNA, the sequence is TGTGCCAGCAGTAAAGGGATTCTCACCGGCCAGCCCCAGCATTTT.